The next 9 T cell receptor beta chains were all read from a single sample in a study of blood T cell repertoires in COVID-19. Sequencing was performed with immunoSEQ multiplex PCR; in TCRdb, only in-frame clones are kept and a portion is missing. Of approximately 210,000 clones in the sample, around 83% were seen once. The sequenced sample consisted of peripheral blood. The source is a woman aged 45-60 years with acute or convalescent COVID-19.

V usage is TRBV27 and J usage is TRBJ2-6; no firm D call. Per germline, CDR1 MNHEY and CDR2 SMNVEV (reference sequence). The CDR3 loop spans 15 amino acids. V shed 1 base and J shed 0 bases, with 4 bases lying between them. CDR3 in amino acids: CASSLYYSGANVLTF. As DNA, the CDR3 is TGTGCCAGCAGTTTATACTACTCTGGGGCCAACGTCCTGACTTTC.

The CDR3 coding sequence is TGTGCCAGCAGCCAAGAACCAACCGAGAGCGGGACACACACAGATACGCAGTATTTT. It encodes CASSQEPTESGTHTDTQYF. The chain employs TRBV4-2 and TRBJ2-3; possibly TRBD2 for D (7 bases). V shed 0 bases and J shed 2 bases, with 21 bases lying between them. The CDR3 loop spans 19 amino acids. Germline loops: CDR1 LGHNA, CDR2 YNFKEQ.

V usage is TRBV11-1 and J usage is TRBJ2-7; 7 bases align to TRBD2. CDR1 SGHAT and CDR2 FQDESV come from the germline V gene (reference sequence). The V segment lost 8 bases and the J segment 3 bases; nucleotides outside the gene matches: 10. The CDR3 length is 14 residues. As DNA, the CDR3 is TGTGCCAGCCGAAGGTGGGACTACGACTACGAGCAGTACTTC. This translates into CASRRWDYDYEQYF.

This chain connects TRBV6-5 to TRBJ2-7; 8 bases are a match to TRBD2. The germline gives CDR1 MNHEY, CDR2 SVGAGI. J gave up 6 bases and V 2 bases, and 6 bases lay outside the gene matches. The CDR3 has 14 residues. The CDR3 sequence: CASSYGLAGPEQYF. The CDR3, as DNA: TGTGCCAGCAGTTACGGTCTAGCGGGTCCCGAGCAGTACTTC.

The sample holds one count of this clone. The chain recombines TRBV5-4 with TRBJ1-2; tentatively, D is TRBD1 (6 bases). CDR3 size: 13 residues. Per the germline V gene, CDR1 is SGHNT and CDR2 is YYREEE (reference sequence). V dropped 0 bases and J dropped 3 bases, with 6 bases sitting between them. For the CDR3, the DNA is TGTGCCAGCAGCTTGGGACAGGACTATGGCTACACCTTC. Amino acid sequence: CASSLGQDYGYTF. The variable domain in full, with the rest retrieved from reference TRBV5-4 and TRBJ1-2, is ETGVTQSPTHLIKTRGQQVTLRCSSQSGHNTVSWYQQALGQGPQFIFQYYREEENGRGNFPPRFSGLQFPNYSSELNVNALELDDSALYLCASSLGQDYGYTFGSGTRLTVV.

The rearrangement uses TRBV24-1 and TRBJ2-2; TRBD2 aligns across 10 bases. Germline trimming cut 0 bases from V and 1 base from J; bases unmatched to any gene: 1. CDR3 size: 17 residues. Germline V gives CDR1 KGHDR, CDR2 SFDVKD. This CDR3 reads CATSDLTSGKNTGELFF. CDR3 nucleotide sequence: TGTGCCACCAGTGATTTGACTAGCGGGAAGAACACCGGGGAGCTGTTTTTT.

The chain has TRBV9 and TRBJ2-7; the D gene is possibly TRBD1 (6 bases). Deletions cut 7 bases from V and 6 bases from J, with 17 bases between. Germline V gene data show CDR1 as SGDLS and CDR2 as YYNGEE. This CDR3 is 13 amino acids long. CDR3 region: CASGIGQSGEQYF. CDR3 bases: TGTGCCAGCGGAATCGGACAGTCGGGCGAGCAGTACTTC. Using reference TRBV9 and TRBJ2-7 for the parts outside the CDR3, the full variable domain is DSGVTQTPKHLITATGQRVTLRCSPRSGDLSVYWYQQSLDQGLQFLIQYYNGEERAKGNILERFSAQQFPDLHSELNLSSLELGDSALYFCASGIGQSGEQYFGPGTRLTVT.

In DNA, the CDR3 is TGTGCCAGCAGCTCCCTAAGAAAAGAGACCCAGTACTTC. Protein product: CASSSLRKETQYF. The chain joins TRBV11-2 to TRBJ2-5; D not resolved. The CDR3 consists of 13 residues. The germline V gene has CDR1 SGHAT and CDR2 FQNNGV. With 4 bases removed from V and 3 bases from J, the gap between germline ends came to 9 bases.

This clone came up once. The chain couples TRBV7-3 to TRBJ2-6, with TRBD2 as a possible D gene (8 bases). Germline V gene data show CDR1 as SGHTA and CDR2 as FQGTGA. V gave up 5 bases and J gave up 0 bases, with 17 bases separating them. This CDR3 contains 18 residues. CDR3 protein: CASSREGQFLSGANVLTF. DNA of the CDR3: TGTGCCAGCAGCCGGGAGGGACAGTTCCTCTCTGGGGCCAACGTCCTGACTTTC.